Shown below are 9 T cell receptor beta chains from a single sample sequenced in a study of cytomegalovirus exposure and HLA in healthy donors. Primers included in the PCR were 60 Vbeta and 13 Jbeta primers. Only in-frame clones appear in the TCRdb table, and some are missing; sequencing was by immunoSEQ multiplex PCR. The sample gives fewer than 200,000 clones, around four fifths of which show up once; roughly 1.2% is in the top ten. Sample: PBMCs. Receptor source: a woman between 45 and 65 years old in good health and CMV-seronegative.

A few counts support this clone. The gene calls are TRBV6-6 and TRBJ2-7; D may be TRBD2 (6 bases). CDR1 and CDR2 (germline): MNHNY, SVGAGI (reference sequence). Trimming took off 2 bases at V and 12 bases at J, with 20 bases between the two ends. The length of the CDR3 is 14 residues. CDR3 coding DNA: TGTGCCAGCAGTTACGGGGCCCTAGCGCCGACCGTGTACTTC. Its translation is CASSYGALAPTVYF.

This clone was seen only a few times. The genes are TRBV11-3 and TRBJ2-5; D is possibly TRBD1 (6 bases). This CDR3 is built from 15 residues. Germline CDR1 SGHNT, CDR2 YENEEA. Trimming pared 3 bases from V and 5 bases from J, leaving 16 bases between. CDR3 in amino acids: CASSLDGTIGETQYF. The CDR3 nucleotides are TGTGCCAGCAGCTTGGACGGGACAATAGGGGAGACCCAGTACTTC.

This clone has just a few counts. This rearrangement joins TRBV19 to TRBJ1-6; 7 bases map to TRBD1. There are 16 residues in the CDR3. Germline trimming cut 4 bases from V and 1 base from J; bases unmatched to any gene: 4. Germline assignment: CDR1 LNHDA and CDR2 SQIVND (reference sequence). The CDR3 loop reads CASSTRGLSYNSPLHF. CDR3 nucleotide sequence: TGTGCCAGTAGTACGAGGGGGCTTTCCTATAATTCACCCCTCCACTTT.

This chain uses TRBV28 with TRBJ2-7, with D perhaps TRBD1 (5 bases). This CDR3 contains 13 residues. Between the trimmed V and J ends, which lost 3 bases and 3 bases, there was a span of 9 bases. Looked up from germline, CDR1 is MDHEN and CDR2 is SYDVKM. The CDR3 DNA reads TGTGCCAGCAGTTTCAGGGCCCTCTACGAGCAGTACTTC. Translation: CASSFRALYEQYF.

The rearrangement uses TRBV10-3 and TRBJ2-3; D is ambiguous. The CDR3 loop spans 12 amino acids. Germline CDR1 ENHRY, CDR2 SYGVKD. The V and J ends lost 5 bases and 2 bases respectively, with 5 bases between them. The CDR3 DNA follows: TGTGCCATCAGTCCCCACACAGATACGCAGTATTTT. Protein product: CAISPHTDTQYF.

The chain links TRBV28 to TRBJ1-6; D remains unclear. Germline values: CDR1 MDHEN, CDR2 SYDVKM. V was cut by 3 bases and J by 7 bases, with 10 bases left in between. This CDR3 comprises 14 residues. The CDR3 here is CASSLRHDNSPLHF. For the CDR3, the DNA is TGTGCCAGCAGTTTGAGGCACGACAATTCACCCCTCCACTTT.

About this clone itself: Its ends do not fully match the called genes, so a read error is possible. The chain carries TRBV7-6 and TRBJ1-6; 10 positions agree with TRBD1. The length of the CDR3 is 18 residues. Germline CDR1 reads SGHVS; CDR2 reads FNYEAQ. The CDR3 DNA reads TGTGCCAGCAGCTCACGGACAGGGGGAGTTCATTATAATTCACCCCCCCACTTT. Translating gives CASSSRTGGVHYNSPPHF.

In this sample, this clone turned up once. This chain joins TRBV29-1 and TRBJ1-6, with D possibly TRBD1 on 5 matching bases. The germline V gene encodes CDR1 SQVTM and CDR2 ANQGSEA. The CDR3 runs to 13 residues. V lost 4 bases and J 9 bases, leaving 13 bases between the germline ends. CDR3 protein: CSVANDRISPLHF. In DNA, the CDR3 is TGCAGCGTTGCTAATGACAGAATTTCACCCCTCCACTTT.

J is TRBJ1-1 and V is TRBV7-2; 9 bases are a match to TRBD1. The CDR3 contains 15 residues. Germline CDR1 reads SGHTA; CDR2 reads FQGNSA. V was pared by 4 bases and J by 6 bases, with 9 bases of the junction left unmatched. For the CDR3, the DNA is TGTGCCAGCAGCTCGGGCCGGGACAGGGTTTCTGAAGCTTTCTTT. Translation: CASSSGRDRVSEAFF. Supplemented by reference TRBV7-2 and TRBJ1-1, the full variable domain reads GAGVSQSPSNKVTEKGKDVELRCDPISGHTALYWYRQSLGQGLEFLIYFQGNSAPDKSGLPSDRFSAERTGGSVSTLTIQRTQQEDSAVYLCASSSGRDRVSEAFFGQGTRLTVV.